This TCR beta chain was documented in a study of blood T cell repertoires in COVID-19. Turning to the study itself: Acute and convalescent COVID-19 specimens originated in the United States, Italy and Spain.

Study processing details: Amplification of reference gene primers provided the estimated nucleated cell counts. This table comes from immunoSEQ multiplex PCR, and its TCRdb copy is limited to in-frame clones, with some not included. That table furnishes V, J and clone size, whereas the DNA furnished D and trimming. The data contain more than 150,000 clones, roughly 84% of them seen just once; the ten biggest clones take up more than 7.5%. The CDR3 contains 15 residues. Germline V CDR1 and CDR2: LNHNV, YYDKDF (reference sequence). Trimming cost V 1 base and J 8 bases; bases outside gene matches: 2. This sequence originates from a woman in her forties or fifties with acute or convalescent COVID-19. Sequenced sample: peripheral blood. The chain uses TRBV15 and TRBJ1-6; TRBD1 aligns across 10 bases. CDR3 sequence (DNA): TGTGCCACCAGCAGAGCGACAGGGGGCGATTCACCCCTCCACTTT. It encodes CATSRATGGDSPLHF.